The T cell receptor beta chain under discussion was sequenced for a study of blood T cell repertoires in COVID-19. Per germline, CDR1 MNHEY and CDR2 SMNVEV (reference sequence). The CDR3 loop spans 15 amino acids. V shed 1 base, J shed 2 bases, and the junction held 5 bases outside the gene matches. Clones were sequenced by immunoSEQ multiplex PCR, and TCRdb holds only the in-frame ones, with some missing. The sample gives about 60,000 clones, around 70% of which show up once; around 5.1% is in the top ten. Sequences were obtained from peripheral blood. The origin of this receptor is a woman in her seventies with COVID-19, enrolled during active disease. The J gene is TRBJ2-7, the V gene TRBV27, with TRBD1 matching over 7 bases. In DNA form, the CDR3 reads TGTGCCAGCAGTTTATACCCGGGACAGACCTACGAGCAGTACTTC. Encoded protein: CASSLYPGQTYEQYF.